These 13 T cell receptor beta chains came from one sample sequenced in a study of cytomegalovirus exposure and HLA in healthy donors. PCR employed 60 Vbeta and 13 Jbeta primers. Repertoires were generated with immunoSEQ multiplex PCR, while TCRdb's copy carries only in-frame clones and drops some. The table records 95,000 to 150,000 clones, 65% to 90% of them present only once. The sequenced material came from PBMCs. The source is a young man in good health and CMV-seronegative.

CDR3 sequence: CASSPRRDRGSYEQYF. The CDR3 bases are TGTGCCAGCAGCCCCCGCCGGGACAGGGGTTCCTACGAGCAGTACTTC. This chain joins TRBV7-6 and TRBJ2-7; 10 bases line up with TRBD1. This CDR3 is built from 16 residues. Per the germline V gene, CDR1 is SGHVS and CDR2 is FNYEAQ. J lost 1 base, V lost 5 bases, and 8 bases had no gene match.

In this sample, this clone turned up a few times. The chain recombines TRBV28 with TRBJ2-3, with D tentatively TRBD1 (6 bases). Looked up from germline, CDR1 is MDHEN and CDR2 is SYDVKM. Trimming stripped 10 bases from V and 2 bases from J, with 19 bases between. The length of the CDR3 is 15 residues. CDR3 bases: TGTGCCACCCAAGGACCGGACAGCCACACAGATACGCAGTATTTT. Amino acid sequence: CATQGPDSHTDTQYF.

V gene TRBV2 combines with J gene TRBJ2-5; TRBD2 matches at 7 bases. Germline CDR1 SNHLY, CDR2 FYNNEI. CDR3 length: 14 residues. The J segment lost 0 bases and the V segment lost 8 bases, leaving 6 bases of the junction unmatched. Written as DNA, the CDR3 is TGTGCCAGCTGCAGCGGGACGTACCAAGAGACCCAGTACTTC. Protein: CASCSGTYQETQYF. Based on the CDR3 plus reference TRBV2 and TRBJ2-5, the full variable domain is EPEVTQTPSHQVTQMGQEVILRCVPISNHLYFYWYRQILGQKVEFLVSFYNNEISEKSEIFDDQFSVERPDGSNFTLKIRSTKLEDSAMYFCASCSGTYQETQYFGPGTRLLVL.

The V and J genes are TRBV6-5 and TRBJ1-5; D ambiguous. The germline gives CDR1 MNHEY, CDR2 SVGAGI. Trimming removed 5 bases from V and 1 base from J, with 12 bases in between. The length of the CDR3 is 15 residues. CDR3 coding DNA: TGTGCCAGCAGTGGACCACCGGGGAGCAATCAGCCCCAGCATTTT. Its protein product is CASSGPPGSNQPQHF.

The rearrangement uses TRBV6-1 and TRBJ2-1, with D uncertain. Trimming left V 2 bases short and J 0 bases short, with 5 bases between. The CDR3 is 14 residues long. Looked up from germline, CDR1 is MNHNS and CDR2 is SASEGT. The CDR3 region is CASSEFGSYNEQFF. The CDR3, as DNA: TGTGCCAGCAGTGAATTCGGCTCCTACAATGAGCAGTTCTTC.

The chain links TRBV7-6 to TRBJ2-1, with 7 bases matching TRBD1. Per the germline V gene, CDR1 is SGHVS and CDR2 is FNYEAQ. The V segment lost 4 bases and the J segment 6 bases; nucleotides outside the gene matches: 3. This CDR3 region has 13 residues. The CDR3 DNA reads TGTGCCAGCAGCTGGACAGGACCCAATGAGCAGTTCTTC. Translating gives CASSWTGPNEQFF.

This chain uses TRBV28 with TRBJ2-3, with 9 bases matching TRBD1. CDR1 is MDHEN, CDR2 SYDVKM, per germline. CDR3 length: 17 residues. With 7 bases clipped from V and 4 bases from J, the junction kept 15 bases outside the gene matches. CDR3 sequence reads: CASTTASGTGHADTQYF. CDR3 DNA: TGTGCCAGCACTACCGCCTCGGGGACAGGGCACGCAGATACGCAGTATTTT. The whole variable domain, remainder taken from reference TRBV28 and TRBJ2-3, is DVKVTQSSRYLVKRTGEKVFLECVQDMDHENMFWYRQDPGLGLRLIYFSYDVKMKEKGDIPEGYSVSREKKERFSLILESASTNQTSMYLCASTTASGTGHADTQYFGPGTRLTVL.

This clone was seen only once. V and J are TRBV5-1 and TRBJ2-7; TRBD1 agrees at 9 bases. V shed 1 base, J shed 4 bases, and the junction held 6 bases outside the gene matches. Germline V lookup: CDR1 SGHRS, CDR2 YFSETQ. The CDR3 contains 15 residues. The DNA for the CDR3 is TGCGCCAGCAGCTTGAAGGGACAGGGTTTTTACGAGCAGTACTTC. Residues: CASSLKGQGFYEQYF.

This chain links TRBV12-2 with TRBJ2-5; TRBD1 is the table's D call and was not checked against the DNA. The last part of the DNA fits TRBJ2-7 better; the J call may be wrong. TRBV12-2 is tagged as a pseudogene. The CDR3 is 14 amino acids. The CDR3 region is CASRLGVAGNEQYF. The CDR3 DNA reads as TGTGCAAGTCGCTTAGGGGTTGCAGGGAACGAGCAGTACTTC.

The chain links TRBV7-6 to TRBJ2-3; 14 positions agree with TRBD2. The germline V gene has CDR1 SGHVS and CDR2 FNYEAQ. J gave up 14 bases and V 4 bases, and 8 bases lay outside the gene matches. This CDR3 is built from 14 residues. CDR3 amino acids: CASSSGTSGGKGYF. The CDR3 DNA sequence: TGTGCCAGCAGCTCCGGGACTAGCGGGGGAAAGGGGTATTTT.

This clone was detected only a few times. The chain carries TRBV5-1 and TRBJ1-1; no reliable D call. V gave up 1 base and J gave up 3 bases, with 10 bases separating them. The V gene's germline CDR1 is SGHRS and CDR2 YFSETQ. The length of the CDR3 is 14 residues. CDR3 in DNA: TGCGCCAGCAGCTTGATGGGCAGAGACACTGAAGCTTTCTTT. It codes for CASSLMGRDTEAFF.

The chain joins TRBV2 to TRBJ1-1; a possible D gene is TRBD1 (6 bases). The V gene's germline CDR1 is SNHLY and CDR2 FYNNEI. CDR3 size: 17 residues. Trimming left V 5 bases short and J 1 base short, with 20 bases between. CDR3 nucleotides: TGTGCCAGCAGTACTACAGGGTGGTCGGCCCCGAACACTGAAGCTTTCTTT. It encodes CASSTTGWSAPNTEAFF. Filled out from reference TRBV2 and TRBJ1-1, the complete variable domain reads EPEVTQTPSHQVTQMGQEVILRCVPISNHLYFYWYRQILGQKVEFLVSFYNNEISEKSEIFDDQFSVERPDGSNFTLKIRSTKLEDSAMYFCASSTTGWSAPNTEAFFGQGTRLTVV.

The chain joins TRBV7-9 to TRBJ2-7; a weak D match, TRBD2 (5 bases). Germline values: CDR1 SEHNR, CDR2 FQNEAQ (reference sequence). The CDR3 spans 18 residues. Trimming removed 5 bases at V and 3 bases at J, with 26 bases between. The CDR3 reads CASSLLTGTVKEGYEQYF. The DNA for the CDR3 is TGTGCCAGCAGCCTACTGACTGGTACAGTTAAAGAGGGCTACGAGCAGTACTTC. Filled out from reference TRBV7-9 and TRBJ2-7, the complete variable domain reads DTGVSQNPRHKITKRGQNVTFRCDPISEHNRLYWYRQTLGQGPEFLTYFQNEAQLEKSRLLSDRFSAERPKGSFSTLEIQRTEQGDSAMYLCASSLLTGTVKEGYEQYFGPGTRLTVT.